One sample yielded the 26 T cell receptor beta chains listed below, sequenced in a study of cytomegalovirus exposure and HLA in healthy donors. In the PCR, 60 Vbeta and 13 Jbeta primers were used. TCRdb's copy holds only in-frame clones and misses some; the assay was immunoSEQ multiplex PCR. There are fewer than 150,000 clones in the sample; 60% to 85% occur only once, and approximately 6.2% lies in the top ten. The specimen was PBMCs. These receptors were obtained from a man in his forties in good health and CMV-seropositive.

The chain joins TRBV4-1 to TRBJ1-4, with TRBD1 as a possible D gene (6 bases). This CDR3 has 17 amino acids. V was shortened by 1 base and J by 3 bases, with 15 bases between the two germline ends. Germline V CDR1 and CDR2: MGHRA, YSYEKL. In DNA form, the CDR3 reads TGCGCCAGCAGCCAAGGTGGGACATCGGGCCCTAATGAAAAACTGTTTTTT. Translated: CASSQGGTSGPNEKLFF.

The sample holds one count of this clone. One end of the junction does not line up with germline, which may come from a read error. The chain uses TRBV7-6 and TRBJ2-2; 11 nucleotides agree with TRBD1. Germline-derived CDR1 and CDR2 are SGHVS and FNYEAQ. The CDR3 runs 12 residues. Here the CDR3 DNA reads TGTGCCAGCAGCATCGGGACAGGGGGGCTGTTTTTT. Translating gives CASSIGTGGLFF.

The CDR3 DNA follows: TGTGCCAGCAGTGAACATTGGCAGGGGACAGGGACCCACAATGAGCAGTTCTTC. It is translated as CASSEHWQGTGTHNEQFF. The chain links TRBV2 to TRBJ2-1; 9 bases map to TRBD1. Germline lookup yields CDR1 SNHLY and CDR2 FYNNEI. The length of the CDR3 is 18 residues. V dropped 2 bases and J dropped 5; count of bases not matched to a gene: 13. The full variable domain, with the rest looked up from reference TRBV2 and TRBJ2-1, is EPEVTQTPSHQVTQMGQEVILRCVPISNHLYFYWYRQILGQKVEFLVSFYNNEISEKSEIFDDQFSVERPDGSNFTLKIRSTKLEDSAMYFCASSEHWQGTGTHNEQFFGPGTRLTVL.

V and J are TRBV4-1 and TRBJ2-7; maybe TRBD1 (6 bases). Germline V lookup: CDR1 MGHRA, CDR2 YSYEKL. This CDR3 is 15 amino acids long. Trimming shortened V by 0 bases and J by 6 bases, and 15 bases separated the two germline ends. DNA of the CDR3: TGCGCCAGCAGCCAAGACCGGGACAACTGGGGCGAGCAGTACTTC. It translates to CASSQDRDNWGEQYF.

The V call is TRBV11-2, the J call TRBJ1-2; no clear D gene. In germline, CDR1 is SGHAT, CDR2 FQNNGV. This CDR3 is 15 amino acids long. V shed 7 bases and J shed 3 bases, with 18 bases lying between them. This CDR3 is CASKWGGPGDYGYTF. The CDR3 DNA follows: TGTGCCAGCAAGTGGGGAGGCCCGGGCGACTATGGCTACACCTTC.

This clone was observed a handful of times. The chain employs TRBV30 and TRBJ2-3, with 13 bases identical to TRBD2. From germline, CDR1 is GTSNPN and CDR2 SVGIG (reference sequence). The CDR3 sequence is 14 residues long. The junction had 6 bases not matched to a gene; V was cut back by 7 bases and J by 5 bases. CDR3: CASGLAGAVDTQYF. DNA for the CDR3: TGTGCCTCCGGACTAGCGGGAGCGGTAGATACGCAGTATTTT.

This chain links TRBV7-9 with TRBJ1-4, with D possibly being TRBD1 (6 bases). The CDR3 is 16 residues long. V was trimmed by 6 bases and J by 4 bases, leaving 18 bases between them. Germline CDR1 and CDR2: SEHNR and FQNEAQ (reference sequence). The CDR3 coding sequence is TGTGCCAGCAGTTTAACAGGGTCCGGAAATAATGAAAAACTGTTTTTT. Residues: CASSLTGSGNNEKLFF.

This clone showed up just once. The V and J genes are TRBV9 and TRBJ2-2; tentative D call: TRBD2 (6 bases). CDR1 is SGDLS and CDR2 is YYNGEE in the germline V gene. The CDR3 is 14 amino acids. With 0 bases removed from V and 6 bases from J, the gap between germline ends came to 9 bases. The CDR3 loop reads CASSVAGAAGELFF. The CDR3 DNA reads as TGTGCCAGCAGCGTAGCGGGAGCCGCCGGGGAGCTGTTTTTT. The whole variable domain, filled in from reference TRBV9 and TRBJ2-2, reads DSGVTQTPKHLITATGQRVTLRCSPRSGDLSVYWYQQSLDQGLQFLIQYYNGEERAKGNILERFSAQQFPDLHSELNLSSLELGDSALYFCASSVAGAAGELFFGEGSRLTVL.

The rearrangement links TRBV2 to TRBJ2-7; 7 bases line up with TRBD1. Germline values: CDR1 SNHLY, CDR2 FYNNEI. Trimming took 6 bases from V and 3 from J; bases not matched to a gene: 8. The length of the CDR3 is 14 residues. CDR3 DNA: TGTGCCAGCAGAGACAGGGCGGAGTTCTACGAGCAGTACTTC. It is translated as CASRDRAEFYEQYF.

The chain links TRBV28 to TRBJ2-7, with 7 bases aligning to TRBD2. V shed 6 bases, J shed 2 bases, and the junction held 4 bases outside the gene matches. This CDR3 region has 13 residues. Germline V gives CDR1 MDHEN, CDR2 SYDVKM. The CDR3 sequence is CASRPTSPYEQYF. DNA for the CDR3: TGTGCCAGCAGGCCGACTAGCCCCTACGAGCAGTACTTC.

The chain employs TRBV7-9 and TRBJ2-7; 9 bases match TRBD2. Germline CDR1 reads SEHNR; CDR2 reads FQNEAQ (reference sequence). J gave up 0 bases and V 2 bases, and 5 bases lay outside the gene matches. This CDR3 is built from 16 residues. The chain's CDR3 is CASSLRAGGPSYEQYF. The DNA of the CDR3 is TGTGCCAGCAGCTTAAGAGCGGGGGGACCCTCCTACGAGCAGTACTTC.

The chain combines TRBV30 with TRBJ2-5; D ambiguous. Germline lookup yields CDR1 GTSNPN and CDR2 SVGIG (reference sequence). Trimming removed 0 bases at V and 0 bases at J, with 14 bases between. The CDR3 extends over 16 amino acids. The CDR3 DNA reads as TGTGCCTGGAGTGTCGGGTTGCGCCGAAACCAAGAGACCCAGTACTTC. Amino acids: CAWSVGLRRNQETQYF.

The rearrangement uses TRBV9 and TRBJ2-3, with TRBD2 identical over 9 bases. CDR3 length: 15 amino acids. Germline V gene lookup returns CDR1 SGDLS and CDR2 YYNGEE. V was clipped by 2 bases and J by 1 base; unmatched bases: 2. CDR3 nucleotides: TGTGCCAGCAGCGTCCGGACTAGCGGCACAGATACGCAGTATTTT. Translated: CASSVRTSGTDTQYF.

This sequence joins TRBV14 and TRBJ1-4; D gene unclear. V lost 1 base, J lost 3 bases, and 9 bases lay in between. Looked up from germline, CDR1 is SGHDN and CDR2 is FVKESK. This CDR3 is 15 amino acids long. This CDR3 reads CASSQGARANEKLFF. For the CDR3, the DNA is TGTGCCAGCAGCCAAGGAGCGCGGGCTAATGAAAAACTGTTTTTT.

The chain carries TRBV28 and TRBJ1-2; 7 nucleotides line up with TRBD1. Germline V CDR1 and CDR2: MDHEN, SYDVKM. Germline trimming cut 6 bases from V and 7 bases from J; bases unmatched to any gene: 8. The CDR3 loop spans 13 amino acids. CDR3 coding DNA: TGTGCCAGCAGACCAGGGGGACGGAGTGGCTACACCTTC. Encoded protein: CASRPGGRSGYTF.

This clone was detected only a few times. V is TRBV5-1 and J is TRBJ2-6, with D uncertain. Trimming stripped 2 bases from V and 8 bases from J, with 11 bases between. This CDR3 contains 14 residues. Germline-derived CDR1 and CDR2 are SGHRS and YFSETQ. The CDR3 sequence: CASSFGVIPNVLTF. The CDR3 DNA reads as TGCGCCAGCAGCTTCGGAGTCATCCCCAACGTCCTGACTTTC.

This chain joins TRBV19 and TRBJ1-4; D gene uncertain. Germline V gives CDR1 LNHDA, CDR2 SQIVND (reference sequence). V was shortened by 5 bases and J by 6 bases, with 13 bases between the two germline ends. CDR3 length equals 14 residues. The CDR3 region has the DNA TGTGCCAGTAGTCCCGGGAGGACGTATGAAAAACTGTTTTTT. Amino acids: CASSPGRTYEKLFF.

This rearrangement joins TRBV29-1 to TRBJ2-1; 8 bases match TRBD1. Germline V lookup: CDR1 SQVTM, CDR2 ANQGSEA. This CDR3 has 13 amino acids. V shed 6 bases and J 7 bases; nucleotides not matched to a gene: 8. CDR3 nucleotides: TGCAGCGTCGCTGGACAGGGCCCGAATGAGCAGTTCTTC. It codes for CSVAGQGPNEQFF.

This clone appeared a single time. This chain uses TRBV7-6 with TRBJ2-5; possibly TRBD1 for D (6 bases). The germline V gene encodes CDR1 SGHVS and CDR2 FNYEAQ. The V and J ends lost 5 bases and 5 bases respectively, with 15 bases between them. This CDR3 spans 14 amino acids. The CDR3 here is CASSHIGGEETQYF. For the CDR3, the DNA is TGTGCCAGCAGCCATATAGGGGGTGAGGAGACCCAGTACTTC.

This chain joins TRBV7-9 and TRBJ1-4, with D possibly being TRBD1 (6 bases). V dropped 3 bases and J dropped 2 bases, with 13 bases sitting between them. The CDR3 spans 16 residues. Germline V gene lookup returns CDR1 SEHNR and CDR2 FQNEAQ (reference sequence). The CDR3 bases are TGTGCCAGCAGCTTGTCTCAGGGGCGCACTAATGAAAAACTGTTTTTT. Translation gives CASSLSQGRTNEKLFF.

The chain has TRBV4-3 and TRBJ2-7; 12 nucleotides line up with TRBD2. The CDR3 sequence is 15 residues long. The germline V gene has CDR1 LGHNA and CDR2 YSLEER. V lost 5 bases and J lost 5; bases outside the gene matches: 7. The CDR3 sequence is CASSYTSGRNNEQYF. CDR3 DNA sequence: TGCGCCAGCAGCTACACTAGCGGGAGGAACAACGAGCAGTACTTC.

The gene calls are TRBV11-2 and TRBJ2-5, with TRBD2 matching 7 bases. Germline values: CDR1 SGHAT, CDR2 FQNNGV. CDR3 length: 16 amino acids. V lost 5 bases, J lost 2 bases, and 11 bases stayed unmatched. DNA for the CDR3: TGTGCCAGCAGCCTTTGGGGCGGGGGTTGGCAAGAGACCCAGTACTTC. Its translation is CASSLWGGGWQETQYF. Based on the CDR3 plus reference TRBV11-2 and TRBJ2-5, the full variable domain is EAGVAQSPRYKIIEKRQSVAFWCNPISGHATLYWYQQILGQGPKLLIQFQNNGVVDDSQLPKDRFSAERLKGVDSTLKIQPAKLEDSAVYLCASSLWGGGWQETQYFGPGTRLLVL.

J is TRBJ1-2 and V is TRBV29-1; the D gene is possibly TRBD1 (5 bases). CDR1 is SQVTM, CDR2 ANQGSEA, per germline. The CDR3 runs 11 residues. V was pared by 5 bases and J by 6 bases, with 10 bases between. CDR3 region: CSVLQENGYTF. The DNA of the CDR3 is TGCAGCGTTCTACAGGAGAATGGCTACACCTTC. Full variable domain (rest looked up from reference TRBV29-1 and TRBJ1-2): SAVISQKPSRDICQRGTSLTIQCQVDSQVTMMFWYRQQPGQSLTLIATANQGSEATYESGFVIDKFPISRPNLTFSTLTVSNMSPEDSSIYLCSVLQENGYTFGSGTRLTVV.

This clone was counted once. V and J are TRBV6-6 and TRBJ2-7; tentatively, D is TRBD1 (5 bases). The CDR3 contains 14 residues. V was clipped by 7 bases and J by 0 bases, with 13 bases between them. CDR1 and CDR2 (germline): MNHNY, SVGAGI (reference sequence). The CDR3 here is CASTLTGSSYEQYF. In DNA form, the CDR3 reads TGTGCCAGCACTTTAACAGGCAGCTCCTACGAGCAGTACTTC.

This chain links TRBV18 with TRBJ1-4; the match to TRBD1 covers 8 bases. The trim removed 2 bases at V and 6 bases at J, leaving 5 bases unmatched. Per germline, CDR1 KGHSH and CDR2 LQKENI. This CDR3 contains 15 residues. CDR3 DNA: TGTGCCAGCTCACCAGACAGGGGTTATCATGAAAAACTGTTTTTT. It codes for CASSPDRGYHEKLFF.

This clone was picked up a small number of times. V usage is TRBV10-3 and J usage is TRBJ1-1; D not resolved. V lost 4 bases and J lost 8, with 8 bases in between. Germline CDR1 and CDR2: ENHRY and SYGVKD. The CDR3 sequence is 11 residues long. CDR3 protein: CAISGNSEAFF. The CDR3 nucleotides are TGTGCCATCAGTGGTAATTCGGAAGCTTTCTTT.